This T cell receptor beta chain was recorded in a study of cytomegalovirus exposure and HLA in healthy donors. Germline V CDR1 and CDR2: ENHRY, SYGVKD. The ends lost 10 bases at V and 6 bases at J; junction bases unmatched: 9. The length of the CDR3 is 14 residues. A remark on this clone: Antigen specificity is unknown.

Findings of the study overall: The authors judged a highly shared variant cluster likely a sequencing artifact.

PCR primers comprised 60 Vbeta and 13 Jbeta primers. The table came from immunoSEQ multiplex PCR; TCRdb's copy has only in-frame clones and leaves some out. This sample has about 150,000 clones, with approximately 80% found just once. All donors participated as healthy donors of bone marrow. The origin of this receptor is a male donor in good health and CMV-seronegative. Sequencing used PBMCs. This chain joins TRBV10-3 and TRBJ2-1, with 10 bases matching TRBD1. The CDR3 region is CASYAGTGVNEQFF. The CDR3 region has the DNA TGTGCCAGCTACGCCGGGACAGGGGTCAATGAGCAGTTCTTC.